These T cell receptor beta chains were read from a single sample in a study of blood T cell repertoires in COVID-19. The protocol was immunoSEQ multiplex PCR, while the TCRdb copy is restricted to in-frame clones and leaves out a portion. The repertoire holds about 150,000 clones, with 70% to 85% as singletons. Sequenced sample: PBMCs or T cells enriched from blood (not recorded which). Receptor source: a woman in her 70s in a cohort exposed to, infected with or recovered from COVID-19 (not recorded which). CDR3s include the opening cysteine and the closing phenylalanine or tryptophan.

v_gene,j_gene,CDR3aa
TRBV10-3,TRBJ1-5,CAISETGFSQPQHF
TRBV5-1,TRBJ2-5,CASSTTPTGEQETQYF
TRBV19,TRBJ1-3,CARPPGGPRDTIYF
TRBV28,TRBJ1-2,CASSFTGNYGYTF
TRBV9,TRBJ2-5,CASSVGASGQETQYF
TRBV5-8,TRBJ2-1,CASKPGLAANNEQFF
TRBV6-2/TRBV6-3,TRBJ1-2,CASSYSGIDYGYTF
TRBV2,TRBJ1-1,CASSEYQAAFF
TRBV5-1,TRBJ2-1,CASSLQGTSSYNEQFF
TRBV5-1,TRBJ2-3,CASSHWPGSGKSDTQYF
TRBV6-5,TRBJ1-2,CASRETGANYGYTF
TRBV7-9,TRBJ2-3,CASTTRGADTQYF
TRBV2,TRBJ2-5,CASGGIFIEETQYF
TRBV28,TRBJ2-5,CATSRGTPGTQYF
TRBV28,TRBJ1-2,CASSPTGTVNYGYTF
TRBV5-8,TRBJ2-7,CASSLDPSGRDEQYF
TRBV10-1,TRBJ1-1,CASSDKRKSEAFF
TRBV12-3/TRBV12-4,TRBJ2-2,CASRATGELFF
TRBV18,TRBJ1-1,CASSPWEGEGPNTEAFF
TRBV12-3/TRBV12-4,TRBJ2-1,CASSFYGGNEQFF
TRBV15,TRBJ2-4,CATEDLAKNIQYF
TRBV10-3,TRBJ2-7,CAISEGGSYEQYF
TRBV7-9,TRBJ1-1,CASSDRLHEAFF
TRBV10-3,TRBJ2-7,CATRQGGLEQYF
TRBV7-2,TRBJ2-7,CASRPGLAGTYSYEQYF
TRBV6-9,TRBJ1-2,CASSYAYGYTF
TRBV5-1,TRBJ2-1,CASSFGTSGTIEQFF
TRBV5-8,TRBJ2-2,CASSFVELAGRTGELFF
TRBV5-5,TRBJ2-5,CASSWGQRQETQYF
TRBV15,TRBJ2-3,CATSRGGTSGSTDTQYF
TRBV7-8,TRBJ2-7,CASSSGVPSYEQYF
TRBV9,TRBJ2-3,CASRAGAGTDTQYF
TRBV21-1,TRBJ1-1,CASSNFLITGGAAVNTEAFF
TRBV7-8,TRBJ1-5,CASSLVGSSNQPQHF
TRBV5-1,TRBJ2-7,CASSPLGGSYEQYF
TRBV9,TRBJ2-7,CASSVGRKGTGAYEQYF
TRBV11-2,TRBJ1-2,CASSLDGPGHNYGYTF
TRBV28,TRBJ2-7,CASRNNGGSYEQYF
TRBV4-1,TRBJ1-2,CASSQTTGLGYTF
TRBV20-1,TRBJ2-7,CSASRGGQGVGEQYF
TRBV5-1,TRBJ2-7,CASSETAPYEQYF
TRBV6-5,TRBJ2-1,CASSYTGLAGRNEQFF
TRBV4-2,TRBJ2-3,CASSQEGTSGSTDTQYF
TRBV6-5,TRBJ2-3,CASSAGDTQYF
TRBV7-8,TRBJ2-7,CASSSILAGGNSYEQYF
TRBV12-3/TRBV12-4,TRBJ1-1,CASSPQVNTEAFF
TRBV5-1,TRBJ2-1,CASSPPGSGQGDYNEQFF
TRBV7-2,TRBJ2-7,CASSLLRQAEQYF
TRBV4-1,TRBJ1-2,CASSHPRGRGYTF
TRBV5-5,TRBJ1-4,CASTDRGSPNEKLFF
TRBV3-1/TRBV3-2,TRBJ2-7,CASSQGQGNEQYF